Presented here are 23 T cell receptor beta chains from one specimen sequenced in a study of cytomegalovirus exposure and HLA in healthy donors. The repertoire was sequenced with immunoSEQ multiplex PCR; TCRdb's copy has only in-frame clones and lacks some. The profile covers about 98,000 clones, with around 85% appearing a single time and 3% to 4% taken by the ten largest. Sequenced sample: PBMCs. These receptors were obtained from a woman aged 25-40 years in good health and CMV-seronegative.

The chain carries TRBV7-8 and TRBJ2-7; maybe TRBD1 (6 bases). Germline CDR1 and CDR2: SGHVS and FQNEAQ. The V end lost 5 bases, the J end lost 4 bases, and 9 bases lay between the germline ends. The CDR3 contains 12 residues. The CDR3, as DNA: TGTGCCAGCAGCCCTACAGGGTACGAGCAGTACTTC. Encoded protein: CASSPTGYEQYF.

The chain employs TRBV5-3 and TRBJ2-5, with a tentative D call TRBD2 (5 bases). TRBV5-3 is given ORF status, its function remaining uncertain. The CDR3 length is 17 residues. V was clipped by 4 bases and J by 0 bases, with 19 bases between them. DNA of the CDR3: TGTGCCAGAAGCACCCAGGTGGATTTCGGGAACCAAGAGACCCAGTACTTC. Its translation: CARSTQVDFGNQETQYF.

The CDR3 DNA sequence: TGTGCCAGCAGCTTTCTGGGGACAGGTGACACCGGGGAGCTGTTTTTT. It is translated as CASSFLGTGDTGELFF. The genes are TRBV7-9 and TRBJ2-2, with 8 bases identical to TRBD1. The CDR3 runs 16 residues. Germline V CDR1 and CDR2: SEHNR, FQNEAQ (reference sequence). With V trimmed by 3 bases and J by 3 bases, 6 bases remained unmatched.

In DNA, the CDR3 is TGTGCCAGCAGTGAGGATGGGGGGTCTACTGAAGCTTTCTTT. Its translation is CASSEDGGSTEAFF. The chain recombines TRBV2 with TRBJ1-1; D might be TRBD1 (5 bases). The V and J ends lost 3 bases and 5 bases respectively, with 13 bases between them. This CDR3 is 14 amino acids long. The V gene's germline CDR1 is SNHLY and CDR2 FYNNEI.

The chain carries TRBV5-4 and TRBJ1-5; a weak D match, TRBD1 (5 bases). The V end was cut by 2 bases, the J end by 2 bases, with 5 bases between. Germline-derived CDR1 and CDR2 are SGHNT and YYREEE (reference sequence). The CDR3 runs 13 residues. CDR3 DNA sequence: TGTGCCAGCAGCTTACAGGGCAATCAGCCCCAGCATTTT. Its protein product is CASSLQGNQPQHF.

The V and J genes are TRBV5-1 and TRBJ2-3, with 8 bases aligning to TRBD1. This CDR3 comprises 15 residues. CDR1 is SGHRS and CDR2 is YFSETQ in the germline V gene. V lost 4 bases to trimming and J lost 8 bases; unmatched junction nucleotides: 12. CDR3 sequence (DNA): TGCGCCAGCAGCACCATTGGACAGGGAGAAGGTACGCAGTATTTT. Amino acids: CASSTIGQGEGTQYF. The entire variable domain, with the rest obtained from reference TRBV5-1 and TRBJ2-3, is as follows: KAGVTQTPRYLIKTRGQQVTLSCSPISGHRSVSWYQQTPGQGLQFLFEYFSETQRNKGNFPGRFSGRQFSNSRSEMNVSTLELGDSALYLCASSTIGQGEGTQYFGPGTRLTVL.

In this sample, this clone turned up many times. This chain links TRBV4-3 with TRBJ1-4, with TRBD1 as a possible D gene (5 bases). CDR1 is LGHNA, CDR2 YSLEER, per germline. Trimming took off 3 bases at V and 7 bases at J, with 18 bases between the two ends. This CDR3 comprises 16 residues. The CDR3 DNA reads as TGCGCCAGCAGCCACCCCCCGCAGGGAAGAGGTGAAAAACTGTTTTTT. This sequence encodes CASSHPPQGRGEKLFF.

The rearrangement uses TRBV15 and TRBJ1-2; 7 nucleotides align to TRBD1. CDR3 length: 15 residues. CDR1 LNHNV and CDR2 YYDKDF come from the germline V gene (reference sequence). The V gene end was trimmed by 5 bases and the J gene end by 6 bases; junction bases not matched to a gene: 12. The CDR3 DNA reads as TGTGCCACCAGCCTATACGGAAGACAGGGTGATGGCTACACCTTC. It yields the protein CATSLYGRQGDGYTF.

The J gene is TRBJ1-1, the V gene TRBV7-3; D is ambiguous. The germline V gene has CDR1 SGHTA and CDR2 FQGTGA. V was clipped by 3 bases and J by 4 bases, with 15 bases between them. CDR3 length equals 15 residues. The CDR3 protein is CASSLVQGGVTEAFF. The CDR3 DNA reads as TGTGCCAGCAGCTTGGTACAAGGCGGTGTCACTGAAGCTTTCTTT. The variable domain in full, with the rest retrieved from reference TRBV7-3 and TRBJ1-1, is GAGVSQTPSNKVTEKGKYVELRCDPISGHTALYWYRQSLGQGPEFLIYFQGTGAADDSGLPNDRFFAVRPEGSVSTLKIQRTERGDSAVYLCASSLVQGGVTEAFFGQGTRLTVV.

The chain has TRBV28 and TRBJ2-7; 7 bases agree with TRBD2. The CDR3 spans 16 residues. Per the germline V gene, CDR1 is MDHEN and CDR2 is SYDVKM. V dropped 3 bases and J dropped 2; count of bases not matched to a gene: 10. CDR3 sequence (DNA): TGTGCCAGCAGTTTCGGGGGGTCAGCCACAGCCTACGAGCAGTACTTC. Its protein is CASSFGGSATAYEQYF.

The J gene is TRBJ1-4, the V gene TRBV5-4; 8 bases line up with TRBD1. Germline V lookup: CDR1 SGHNT, CDR2 YYREEE (reference sequence). This CDR3 region has 19 residues. The trim removed 4 bases at V and 7 bases at J, leaving 21 bases unmatched. CDR3 sequence: CASSRARDRGFSRGEKLFF. CDR3 nucleotide sequence: TGTGCCAGCAGCCGTGCCCGCGACAGGGGATTTAGTAGAGGTGAAAAACTGTTTTTT.

V and J are TRBV19 and TRBJ1-1, with 7 bases lining up with TRBD1. The V gene end was trimmed by 7 bases and the J gene end by 8 bases; junction bases not matched to a gene: 10. The CDR3 has 13 amino acids. CDR1 and CDR2 (germline): LNHDA, SQIVND (reference sequence). The CDR3 loop reads CASNPTGAREAFF. The CDR3 DNA is TGTGCCAGTAATCCAACAGGGGCAAGGGAAGCTTTCTTT.

V gene TRBV7-2 combines with J gene TRBJ2-1, with TRBD1 matching over 7 bases. This CDR3 has 12 residues. CDR1 and CDR2 (germline): SGHTA, FQGNSA. Unmatched junction bases numbered 1, after V lost 1 base and J lost 10 bases. For the CDR3, the DNA is TGTGCCAGCAGCTTAGTAGGGGGCGAGCAGTTCTTC. Protein: CASSLVGGEQFF.

The rearrangement links TRBV7-6 to TRBJ2-1, with TRBD1 matching over 10 bases. The junction had 10 bases not matched to a gene; V was cut back by 1 base and J by 7 bases. Germline CDR1 and CDR2: SGHVS and FNYEAQ. There are 17 residues in the CDR3. The CDR3 reads CASSLGGGTGEVNEQFF. The CDR3 DNA follows: TGTGCCAGCAGCTTAGGAGGGGGGACAGGGGAGGTTAATGAGCAGTTCTTC.

The rearrangement joins TRBV6-4 to TRBJ1-2; D gene uncertain. Per germline, CDR1 MRHNA and CDR2 SNTAGT. V lost 0 bases to trimming and J lost 6 bases, with 17 bases between them. The CDR3 covers 16 residues. In DNA form, the CDR3 reads TGTGCCAGCAGTGACTCTTGGACGGACTCTATGGATGGCTACACCTTC. Its translation is CASSDSWTDSMDGYTF.

The J gene is TRBJ2-7, the V gene TRBV7-6; 12 bases line up with TRBD2. The CDR3 totals 17 residues. Germline trimming cut 3 bases from V and 3 bases from J; bases unmatched to any gene: 9. Germline lookup yields CDR1 SGHVS and CDR2 FNYEAQ. The CDR3 DNA sequence: TGTGCCAGCAGCTTTATCTCTAGCGGGGGGGCCTTCTACGAGCAGTACTTC. This translates into CASSFISSGGAFYEQYF.

Notes on this clone: Its ends do not fully match the called genes, so a read error is possible. V is TRBV7-7 and J is TRBJ2-3, with a weak D call TRBD1 (5 bases). Per germline, CDR1 SSHAT and CDR2 FNYEAQ (reference sequence). This CDR3 spans 13 amino acids. The CDR3 loop is CASSYSGRDTQYF. CDR3 nucleotide sequence: TGTGCTAGCAGCTACTCAGGGCGCGATACGCAGTATTTT. Supplemented by reference TRBV7-7 and TRBJ2-3, the full variable domain reads GAGVSQSPRYKVTKRGQDVTLRCDPISSHATLYWYQQALGQGPEFLTYFNYEAQPDKSGLPSDRFSAERPEGSISTLTIQRTEQRDSAMYRCASSYSGRDTQYFGPGTRLTVL.

The V gene is TRBV28, the J gene TRBJ1-1; D gene uncertain. The germline V and J ends were trimmed by 6 bases and 6 bases, with 8 bases remaining between them. Germline V CDR1 and CDR2: MDHEN, SYDVKM. The CDR3 runs to 11 residues. In DNA form, the CDR3 reads TGTGCCAGCAGCGTGGCGGCTGAAGCTTTCTTT. Its translation is CASSVAAEAFF.

The rearrangement uses TRBV11-2 and TRBJ1-5; possibly TRBD1 for D (5 bases). V was shortened by 4 bases and J by 1 base, with 11 bases between the two germline ends. CDR1 and CDR2 from the germline V gene are SGHAT and FQNNGV. The CDR3 sequence is 15 residues long. The CDR3 bases are TGTGCCAGCAGCTCCGCGGGGGAAAGCAATCAGCCCCAGCATTTT. Translating gives CASSSAGESNQPQHF.

This chain connects TRBV5-4 to TRBJ2-7; 7 nucleotides match TRBD2. Germline CDR1 is SGHNT and CDR2 is YYREEE (reference sequence). V trimming: 5 bases; J trimming: 6 bases; junction bases outside the gene matches: 11. The CDR3 has 14 residues. The CDR3 DNA is TGTGCCAGCAGGACCGACAGCGGGGACCCCGAGCAGTACTTC. It specifies CASRTDSGDPEQYF. The whole variable domain, remainder taken from reference TRBV5-4 and TRBJ2-7, is ETGVTQSPTHLIKTRGQQVTLRCSSQSGHNTVSWYQQALGQGPQFIFQYYREEENGRGNFPPRFSGLQFPNYSSELNVNALELDDSALYLCASRTDSGDPEQYFGPGTRLTVT.

The chain joins TRBV7-2 to TRBJ2-1; 7 bases are shared with TRBD2. In germline, CDR1 is SGHTA, CDR2 FQGNSA. J lost 2 bases, V lost 0 bases, and 7 bases had no gene match. The CDR3 runs to 17 residues. CDR3 sequence reads: CASSLAKTSPPYNEQFF. CDR3 nucleotides: TGTGCCAGCAGCTTAGCGAAGACTAGCCCTCCCTACAATGAGCAGTTCTTC. Based on the CDR3 plus reference TRBV7-2 and TRBJ2-1, the full variable domain is GAGVSQSPSNKVTEKGKDVELRCDPISGHTALYWYRQSLGQGLEFLIYFQGNSAPDKSGLPSDRFSAERTGGSVSTLTIQRTQQEDSAVYLCASSLAKTSPPYNEQFFGPGTRLTVL.

This chain connects TRBV6-1 to TRBJ1-1, with 8 positions matching TRBD1. Per germline, CDR1 MNHNS and CDR2 SASEGT. The CDR3 has 14 residues. V gave up 5 bases and J gave up 7 bases; unmatched junction bases: 9. Here the CDR3 reads CASSPRTGTLEAFF. CDR3 nucleotides: TGTGCCAGCAGTCCCAGGACAGGGACTCTTGAAGCTTTCTTT.

The chain joins TRBV7-8 to TRBJ2-1; the match to TRBD2 covers 9 bases. CDR3 length: 16 residues. The germline gives CDR1 SGHVS, CDR2 FQNEAQ. V gave up 1 base and J gave up 4 bases; unmatched junction bases: 5. In DNA, the CDR3 is TGTGCCAGCAGCTTAGGGGCGGGAGGGGGTTACAATGAGCAGTTCTTC. This sequence encodes CASSLGAGGGYNEQFF.